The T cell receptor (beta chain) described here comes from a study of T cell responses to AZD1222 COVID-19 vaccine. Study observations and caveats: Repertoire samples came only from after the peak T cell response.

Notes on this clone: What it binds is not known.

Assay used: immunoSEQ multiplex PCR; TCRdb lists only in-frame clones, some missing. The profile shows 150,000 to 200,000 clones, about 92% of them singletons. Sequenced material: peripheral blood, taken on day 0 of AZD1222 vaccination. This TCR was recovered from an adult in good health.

DNA for the CDR3: TGTGCCACCAGTGATTTTCTATTCGGGGACTACGAGCAGTACTTC. It encodes CATSDFLFGDYEQYF. The V and J genes are TRBV24-1 and TRBJ2-7; perhaps TRBD2 as D (5 bases). This CDR3 is built from 15 residues. CDR1 is KGHDR, CDR2 SFDVKD, per germline. V was shortened by 1 base and J by 3 bases, with 12 bases between the two germline ends.